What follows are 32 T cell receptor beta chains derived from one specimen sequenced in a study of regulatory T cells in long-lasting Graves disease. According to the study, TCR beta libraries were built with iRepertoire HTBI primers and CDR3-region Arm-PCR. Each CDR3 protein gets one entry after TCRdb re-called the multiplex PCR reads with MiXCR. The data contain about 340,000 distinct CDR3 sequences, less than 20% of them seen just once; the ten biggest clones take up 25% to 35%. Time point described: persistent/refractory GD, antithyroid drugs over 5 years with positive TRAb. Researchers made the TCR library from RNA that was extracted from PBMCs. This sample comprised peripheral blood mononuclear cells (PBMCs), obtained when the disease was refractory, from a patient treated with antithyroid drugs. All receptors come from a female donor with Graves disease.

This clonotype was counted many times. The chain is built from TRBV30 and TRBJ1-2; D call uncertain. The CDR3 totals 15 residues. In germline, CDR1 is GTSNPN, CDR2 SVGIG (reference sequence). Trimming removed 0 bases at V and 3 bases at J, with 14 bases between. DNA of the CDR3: TGTGCCTGGAGTGTACCCCCAGGTGCTTACTATGGCTACACCTTC. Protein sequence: CAWSVPPGAYYGYTF.

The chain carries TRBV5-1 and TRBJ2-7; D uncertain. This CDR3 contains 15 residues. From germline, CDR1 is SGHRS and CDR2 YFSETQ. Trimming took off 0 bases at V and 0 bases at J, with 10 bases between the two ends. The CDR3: CASSLASVNSYEQYF. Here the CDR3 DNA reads TGCGCCAGCAGCTTGGCATCAGTCAACTCCTACGAGCAGTACTTC.

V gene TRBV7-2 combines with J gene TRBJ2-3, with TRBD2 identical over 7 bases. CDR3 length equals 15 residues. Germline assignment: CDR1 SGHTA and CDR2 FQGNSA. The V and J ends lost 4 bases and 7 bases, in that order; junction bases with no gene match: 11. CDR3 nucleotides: TGTGCCAGCAGCTGGGGGAGGGCCCCTGAGTATACGCAGTATTTT. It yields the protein CASSWGRAPEYTQYF.

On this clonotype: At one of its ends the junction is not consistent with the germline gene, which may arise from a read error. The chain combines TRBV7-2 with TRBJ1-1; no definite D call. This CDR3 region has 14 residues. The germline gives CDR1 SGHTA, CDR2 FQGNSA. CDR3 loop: CASSLGRRNAEAFF. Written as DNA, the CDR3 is TGTGCCAGCAGCTTAGGACGGAGGAACGCTGAAGCTTTCTTT.

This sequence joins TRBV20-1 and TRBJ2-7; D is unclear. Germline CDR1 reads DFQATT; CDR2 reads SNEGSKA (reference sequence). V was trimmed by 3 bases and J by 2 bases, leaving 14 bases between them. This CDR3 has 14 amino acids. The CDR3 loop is CSARMLRATYEQYF. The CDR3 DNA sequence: TGCAGTGCTAGGATGTTAAGGGCCACCTACGAGCAGTACTTC.

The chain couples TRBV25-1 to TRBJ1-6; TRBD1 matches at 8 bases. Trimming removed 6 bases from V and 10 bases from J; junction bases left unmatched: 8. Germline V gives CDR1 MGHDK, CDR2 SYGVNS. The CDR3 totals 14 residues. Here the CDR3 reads CASRVGQVNSPLHF. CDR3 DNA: TGTGCCAGCAGAGTGGGACAGGTTAACTCACCCCTCCACTTT.

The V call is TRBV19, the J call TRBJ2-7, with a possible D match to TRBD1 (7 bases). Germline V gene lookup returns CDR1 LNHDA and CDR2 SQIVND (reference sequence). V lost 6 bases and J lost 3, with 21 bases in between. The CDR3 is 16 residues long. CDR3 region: CASSPAGGTAFYEQYF. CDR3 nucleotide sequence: TGTGCCAGTAGCCCCGCGGGCGGGACAGCCTTCTACGAGCAGTACTTC. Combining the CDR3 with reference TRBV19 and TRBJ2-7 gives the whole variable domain DGGITQSPKYLFRKEGQNVTLSCEQNLNHDAMYWYRQDPGQGLRLIYYSQIVNDFQKGDIAEGYSVSREKKESFPLTVTSAQKNPTAFYLCASSPAGGTAFYEQYFGPGTRLTVT.

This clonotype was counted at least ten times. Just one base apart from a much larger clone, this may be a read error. CDR3 residues: CASSFGGEQYF. Written as DNA, the CDR3 is TGTGCCAGCAGCTTCGGGGGCGAGCAGTACTTC. V and J are TRBV7-9 and TRBJ2-7, with a weak D call TRBD2 (6 bases). CDR3 length: 11 amino acids. Trimming took off 3 bases at V and 6 bases at J, with 6 bases between the two ends. The germline V gene encodes CDR1 SEHNR and CDR2 FQNEAQ (reference sequence).

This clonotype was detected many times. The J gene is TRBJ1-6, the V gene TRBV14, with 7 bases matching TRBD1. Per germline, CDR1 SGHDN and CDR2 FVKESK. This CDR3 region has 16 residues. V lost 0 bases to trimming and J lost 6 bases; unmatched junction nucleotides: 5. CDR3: CASSQEGQAINSPLHF. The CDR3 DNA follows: TGTGCCAGCAGCCAAGAAGGACAGGCTATTAATTCACCCCTCCACTTT.

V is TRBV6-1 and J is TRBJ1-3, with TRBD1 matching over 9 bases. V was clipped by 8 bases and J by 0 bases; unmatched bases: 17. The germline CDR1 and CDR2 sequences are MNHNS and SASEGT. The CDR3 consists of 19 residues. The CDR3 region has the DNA TGTGCCAGCGCGAGAAGGCGGGACAGGGCTTTCCCCTCTGGAAACACCATATATTTT. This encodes CASARRRDRAFPSGNTIYF.

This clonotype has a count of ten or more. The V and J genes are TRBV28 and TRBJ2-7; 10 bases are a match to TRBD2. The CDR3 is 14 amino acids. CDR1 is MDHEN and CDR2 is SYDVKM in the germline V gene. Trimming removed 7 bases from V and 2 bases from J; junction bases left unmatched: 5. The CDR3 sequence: CASMVAGGTYEQYF. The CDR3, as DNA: TGTGCCAGCATGGTAGCGGGAGGAACCTACGAGCAGTACTTC.

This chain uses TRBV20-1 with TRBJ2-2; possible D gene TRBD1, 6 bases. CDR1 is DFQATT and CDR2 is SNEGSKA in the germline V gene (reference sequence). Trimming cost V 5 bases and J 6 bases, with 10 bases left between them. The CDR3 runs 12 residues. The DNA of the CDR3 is TGCAGTGCTCGCAGGGGCGCCGGGGAGCTGTTTTTT. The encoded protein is CSARRGAGELFF.

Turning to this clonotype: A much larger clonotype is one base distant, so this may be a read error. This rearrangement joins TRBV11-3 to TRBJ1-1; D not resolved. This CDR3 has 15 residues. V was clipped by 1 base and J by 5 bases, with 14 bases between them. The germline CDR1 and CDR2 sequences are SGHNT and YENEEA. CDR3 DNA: TGTGCCAGCAGCTTAGGTGGACGGACTAGGACTGAAGCTTTCTTT. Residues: CASSLGGRTRTEAFF.

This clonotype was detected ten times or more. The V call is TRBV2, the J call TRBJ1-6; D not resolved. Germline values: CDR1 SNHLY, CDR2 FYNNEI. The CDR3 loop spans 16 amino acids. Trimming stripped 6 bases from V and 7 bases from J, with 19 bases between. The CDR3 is CASRSRERVENSPLHF. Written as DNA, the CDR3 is TGTGCCAGCAGGTCCCGGGAAAGGGTTGAGAATTCACCCCTCCACTTT.

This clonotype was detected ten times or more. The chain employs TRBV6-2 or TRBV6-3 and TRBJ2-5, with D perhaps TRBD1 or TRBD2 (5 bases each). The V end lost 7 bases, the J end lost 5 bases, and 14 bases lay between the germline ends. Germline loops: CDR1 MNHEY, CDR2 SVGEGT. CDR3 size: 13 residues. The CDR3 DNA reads TGTGCCAGCACCACACTAGGGGCGGAGACCCAGTACTTC. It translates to CASTTLGAETQYF.

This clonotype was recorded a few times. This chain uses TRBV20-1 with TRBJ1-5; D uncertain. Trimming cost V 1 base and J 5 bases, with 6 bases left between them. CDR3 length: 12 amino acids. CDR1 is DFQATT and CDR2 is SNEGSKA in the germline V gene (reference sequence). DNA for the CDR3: TGCAGTGCTAGAGGGACCCATCAGCCCCAGCATTTT. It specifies CSARGTHQPQHF.

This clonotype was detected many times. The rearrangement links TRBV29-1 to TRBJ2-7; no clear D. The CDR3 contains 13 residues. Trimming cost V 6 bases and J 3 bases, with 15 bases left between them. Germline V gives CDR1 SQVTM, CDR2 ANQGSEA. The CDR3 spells CSVRRGIGYEQYF. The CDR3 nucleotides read TGCAGCGTCCGACGTGGTATCGGCTACGAGCAGTACTTC.

The CDR3 DNA follows: TGCAGTGCTAGAGGGGCATCCAATTCACCCCTCCACTTT. It specifies CSARGASNSPLHF. V and J are TRBV20-1 and TRBJ1-6, with no clear D. CDR1 and CDR2 (germline): DFQATT, SNEGSKA (reference sequence). The CDR3 sequence is 13 residues long. V lost 1 base, J lost 7 bases, and 8 bases lay in between.

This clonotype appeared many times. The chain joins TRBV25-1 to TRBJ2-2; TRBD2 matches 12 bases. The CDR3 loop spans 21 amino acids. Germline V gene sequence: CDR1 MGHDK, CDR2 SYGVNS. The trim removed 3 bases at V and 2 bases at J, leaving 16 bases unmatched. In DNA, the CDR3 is TGTGCCAGCAGTGAGAAATGGAAGCTAGCGGGAGGGCCTACCAACACCGGGGAGCTGTTTTTT. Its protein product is CASSEKWKLAGGPTNTGELFF.

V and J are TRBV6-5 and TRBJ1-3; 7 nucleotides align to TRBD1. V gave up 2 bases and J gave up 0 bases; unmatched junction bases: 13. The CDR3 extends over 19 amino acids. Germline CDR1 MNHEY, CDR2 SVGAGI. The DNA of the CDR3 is TGTGCCAGCAGTTACCAAAGGGTCGGGACAGCGAGCTCTGGAAACACCATATATTTT. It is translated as CASSYQRVGTASSGNTIYF.

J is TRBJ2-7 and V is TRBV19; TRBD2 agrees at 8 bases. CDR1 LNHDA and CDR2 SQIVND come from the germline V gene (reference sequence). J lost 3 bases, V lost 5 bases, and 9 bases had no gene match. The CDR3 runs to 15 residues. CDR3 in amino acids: CASSSSTSGVYEQYF. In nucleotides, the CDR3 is TGTGCCAGTAGTTCATCAACTAGCGGAGTCTACGAGCAGTACTTC.

The CDR3 DNA sequence: TGTGCCAGCCGCCCAGGGGGCGGTCTAAAGACCCAGTACTTC. Its translation is CASRPGGGLKTQYF. The chain links TRBV6-2 or TRBV6-3 to TRBJ2-5, with TRBD1 matching 8 bases. V dropped 8 bases and J dropped 6; count of bases not matched to a gene: 11. The CDR3 runs to 14 residues. The germline V gene has CDR1 MNHEY and CDR2 SVGEGT.

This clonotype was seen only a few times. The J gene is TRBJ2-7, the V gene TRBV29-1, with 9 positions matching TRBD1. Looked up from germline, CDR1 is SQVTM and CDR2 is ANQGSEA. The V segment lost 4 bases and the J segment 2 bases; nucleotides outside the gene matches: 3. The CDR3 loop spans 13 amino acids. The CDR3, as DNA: TGCAGCGTTGGGACAGGGGCAACCTACGAGCAGTACTTC. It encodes CSVGTGATYEQYF.

CDR3 residues: CASSAHRGTSGNTIYF. In DNA, the CDR3 is TGTGCCAGCAGTGCCCACAGGGGGACCTCTGGAAACACCATATATTTT. V gene TRBV6-1 combines with J gene TRBJ1-3, with 8 nucleotides matching TRBD1. V lost 4 bases, J lost 0 bases, and 5 bases stayed unmatched. CDR1 and CDR2 from the germline V gene are MNHNS and SASEGT. The CDR3 has 16 residues.

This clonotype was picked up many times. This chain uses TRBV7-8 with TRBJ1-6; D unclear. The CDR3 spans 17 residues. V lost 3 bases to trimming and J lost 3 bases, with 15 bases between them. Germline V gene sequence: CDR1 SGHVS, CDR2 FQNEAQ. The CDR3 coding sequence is TGTGCCAGCAGCTTGGGCCCACGACGGAGCTATAATTCACCCCTCCACTTT. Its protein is CASSLGPRRSYNSPLHF.

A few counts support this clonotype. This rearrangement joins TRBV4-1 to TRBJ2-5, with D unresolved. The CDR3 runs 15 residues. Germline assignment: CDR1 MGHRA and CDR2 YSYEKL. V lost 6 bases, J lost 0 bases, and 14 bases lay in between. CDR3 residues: CASSPSARYQETQYF. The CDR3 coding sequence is TGCGCCAGCAGTCCAAGTGCGCGTTACCAAGAGACCCAGTACTTC.

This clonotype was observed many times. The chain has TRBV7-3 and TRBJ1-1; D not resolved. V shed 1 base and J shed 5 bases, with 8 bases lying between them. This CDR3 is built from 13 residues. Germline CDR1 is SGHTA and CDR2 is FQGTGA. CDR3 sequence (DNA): TGTGCCAGCAGCTTAAGGGGAGATACTGAAGCTTTCTTT. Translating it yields CASSLRGDTEAFF.

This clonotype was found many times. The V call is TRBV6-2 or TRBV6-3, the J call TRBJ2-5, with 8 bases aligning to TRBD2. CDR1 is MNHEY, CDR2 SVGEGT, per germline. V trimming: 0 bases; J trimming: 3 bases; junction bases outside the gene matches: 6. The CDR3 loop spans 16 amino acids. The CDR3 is CASSYSSGSKKETQYF. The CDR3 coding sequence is TGTGCCAGCAGTTACTCGAGCGGGAGCAAAAAAGAGACCCAGTACTTC.

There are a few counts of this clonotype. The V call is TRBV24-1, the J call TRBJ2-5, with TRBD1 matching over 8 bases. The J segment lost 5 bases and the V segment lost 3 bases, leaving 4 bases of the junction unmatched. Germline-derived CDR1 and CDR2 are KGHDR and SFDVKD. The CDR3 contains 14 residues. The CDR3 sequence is CATSDPGGSETQYF. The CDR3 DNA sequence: TGTGCCACCAGTGATCCAGGGGGCAGTGAGACCCAGTACTTC.

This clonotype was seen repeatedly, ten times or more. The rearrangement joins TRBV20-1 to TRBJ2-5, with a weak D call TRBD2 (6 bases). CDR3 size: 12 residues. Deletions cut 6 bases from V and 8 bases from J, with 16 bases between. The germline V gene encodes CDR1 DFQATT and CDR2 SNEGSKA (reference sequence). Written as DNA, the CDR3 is TGCAGTGCGGTCCCTAGCGTAGGCACCCAGTACTTC. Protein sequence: CSAVPSVGTQYF.

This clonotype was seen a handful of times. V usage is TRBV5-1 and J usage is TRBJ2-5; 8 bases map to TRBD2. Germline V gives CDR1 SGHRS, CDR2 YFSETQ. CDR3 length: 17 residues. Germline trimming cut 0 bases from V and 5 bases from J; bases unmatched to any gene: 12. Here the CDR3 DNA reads TGCGCCAGCAGCTTGGGACAGTTTCCGGGAGGGGTGGAGACCCAGTACTTC. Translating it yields CASSLGQFPGGVETQYF.

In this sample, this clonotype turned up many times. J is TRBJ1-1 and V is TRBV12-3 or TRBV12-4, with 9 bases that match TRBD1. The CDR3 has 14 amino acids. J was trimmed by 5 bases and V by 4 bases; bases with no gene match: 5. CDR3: CASSYGQGWTEAFF. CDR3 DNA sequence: TGTGCCAGCAGTTACGGACAGGGGTGGACTGAAGCTTTCTTT.